The T cell receptor (beta chain) under discussion was sequenced for a study of blood T cell repertoires in COVID-19. The CDR3 loop spans 14 amino acids. In germline, CDR1 is MDHEN, CDR2 SYDVKM. Trimming removed 6 bases from V and 7 bases from J, with 15 bases in between. Assay used: immunoSEQ multiplex PCR; TCRdb lists only in-frame clones, some missing. The sample includes tens of thousands of clones, roughly 87% of them seen just once. This chain uses TRBV28 with TRBJ1-4; D is perhaps TRBD1 (5 bases). The TCR comes from a human donor in a cohort sampled during active COVID-19. Material: peripheral blood. CDR3 coding DNA: TGTGCCAGCAGACCGGGACGGAGGGGTGAAAAACTGTTTTTT. It codes for CASRPGRRGEKLFF. Variable domain in full (rest from reference TRBV28 and TRBJ1-4): DVKVTQSSRYLVKRTGEKVFLECVQDMDHENMFWYRQDPGLGLRLIYFSYDVKMKEKGDIPEGYSVSREKKERFSLILESASTNQTSMYLCASRPGRRGEKLFFGSGTQLSVL.